The rows below give T cell receptor beta chains drawn from one sample of a study of blood T cell repertoires in COVID-19. Assay used: immunoSEQ multiplex PCR; TCRdb lists only in-frame clones, some missing. Seen here are 400,000 to 450,000 clones, 80% to 95% observed once, and the top ten hold approximately 0.55%. The sample comprised PBMCs or T cells enriched from blood (not recorded which). Receptors were obtained from a young man who had recovered from COVID-19. Both conserved end residues are part of each CDR3. The D gene is left open where the match is weak. Rows may omit the clone size; those that give it use once, few, many or a size class.

V gene	D gene	clone size	J gene	CDR3 DNA	CDR3 protein
TRBV5-1	.	.	TRBJ1-1	TGCGCCAGCAGCTTGGTAGGGGTTACCGGGGGAAGTGAAGCTTTCTTT	CASSLVGVTGGSEAFF
TRBV3-1/TRBV3-2	TRBD2	once	TRBJ2-3	TGTGCCAGCAGCCACCTCCCGGCTAGCGGGGGGTCAGATACGCAGTATTTT	CASSHLPASGGSDTQYF
TRBV10-3	.	.	TRBJ1-1	TGTGCCATCACTCGGGAGGAGGGCACTGAAGCTTTCTTT	CAITREEGTEAFF
TRBV2	.	.	TRBJ2-7	TGTGCCAGCGGGACTTGGGGACTCTACGAGCAGTACTTC	CASGTWGLYEQYF
TRBV18	.	.	TRBJ2-1	TGTGCCAGCTCACCGCCCAACTCGGATGAGCAGTTCTTC	CASSPPNSDEQFF
TRBV6-5	.	.	TRBJ2-7	TGTGCCAGCAGGCCAGACAGCTACGAGCAGTACTTC	CASRPDSYEQYF
TRBV6-5	.	.	TRBJ1-2	TGTGCCACCAGGGACATGGGGCTCGGGCCGGATGGCTACACCTTC	CATRDMGLGPDGYTF
TRBV10-1	.	.	TRBJ1-1	TGCGCCAGCAGTGGAGGGCGAGGAGGCGGCTGGAACACTGAAGCTTTCTTT	CASSGGRGGGWNTEAFF
TRBV4-1	.	once	TRBJ1-5	TGCGCCAGCAGCCTGGACAGTAGCAATCAGCCCCAGCATTTT	CASSLDSSNQPQHF
TRBV13	.	.	TRBJ2-3	TGTGCCAGCAGCCCCATCGGATCCCCCGGGATGGCAGATACGCAGTATTTT	CASSPIGSPGMADTQYF
TRBV6-6	.	.	TRBJ1-5	TGTGCCAGCAGGCGGGACGGGGAGGGTAGCAATCAGCCCCAGCATTTT	CASRRDGEGSNQPQHF
TRBV28	TRBD1	once	TRBJ1-4	TGTGCCAGCAATCCCGACAGGGGGCAATTAGACCGAAATGAAAAACTGTTTTTT	CASNPDRGQLDRNEKLFF
TRBV27	.	once	TRBJ1-6	TGTGCCAGCAGCCGCGAGCCAGGGGATTTTCGTTCACCCCTCCACTTT	CASSREPGDFRSPLHF
TRBV7-9	.	.	TRBJ1-1	TGTGCCAGCAGCTTGGGGTGGGGGGATGCTAAAGCTGAAGCTTTCTTT	CASSLGWGDAKAEAFF
TRBV11-2	.	.	TRBJ1-2	TGTGCCAGCAGCTTAACGATGGGCAACTATGGCTACACCTTC	CASSLTMGNYGYTF
TRBV5-4	TRBD1	.	TRBJ1-2	TGTGCCAGCAGCCCGGCTGGACAGGGTAACTATGGCTACACCTTC	CASSPAGQGNYGYTF
TRBV19	.	.	TRBJ1-4	TGTGCCAGTAGTATAAACGTGCGGGAAAAACTGTTTTTT	CASSINVREKLFF
TRBV28	.	.	TRBJ1-5	TGTGCCAGCAGTTTAGGAAGGACAGCGATCCATCAGCCCCAGCATTTT	CASSLGRTAIHQPQHF
TRBV28	TRBD1	.	TRBJ2-1	TGTGCCAGCAGTTCCCGCGGACAGGGATACAATGAGCAGTTCTTC	CASSSRGQGYNEQFF
TRBV7-3	.	.	TRBJ2-2	TGTGCCAGCAGCCTGCTAACTTCCGGGGAGCTGTTTTTT	CASSLLTSGELFF
TRBV19	TRBD1	once	TRBJ1-5	TGTGCCAGCGAAAGCTGGGACAGAAATCAGCCCCAGCATTTT	CASESWDRNQPQHF
TRBV4-1	.	.	TRBJ1-5	TGCGCCAGCAGCCAAAGGGGTCTCAATCAGCCCCAGCATTTT	CASSQRGLNQPQHF
TRBV5-4	TRBD2	.	TRBJ2-1	TGTGCCAGCAGCGTAACTAGCGGGGGCCGTTTCTCCTACAATGAGCAGTTCTTC	CASSVTSGGRFSYNEQFF
TRBV6-5	.	.	TRBJ1-2	TGTGCCAGCAGGGGTGAGGACAGAGCCGCATATGGCTACACCTTC	CASRGEDRAAYGYTF
TRBV2	.	.	TRBJ1-2	TGTGCCAGCAGGGGCCGCCAGTGGCACTCTTATGGCTACACCTTC	CASRGRQWHSYGYTF
TRBV4-1	.	.	TRBJ1-2	TGCGCCAGCAGCCAAGATCGGGGTAACTATGGCTACACCTTC	CASSQDRGNYGYTF
TRBV11-2	.	once	TRBJ1-2	TGTGCCAGCAGCTTGAGCGATAACTATGGCTACACCTTC	CASSLSDNYGYTF
TRBV3-1/TRBV3-2	.	.	TRBJ1-1	TGTGCCAGCAGCCTCCGGGGGGCAAACACTGAAGCTTTCTTT	CASSLRGANTEAFF
TRBV28	.	.	TRBJ2-7	TGTGCCATCACGGCGGCCGATTACGAGCAGTACTTC	CAITAADYEQYF
TRBV4-2	.	.	TRBJ2-3	TGTGCCAGCAGCCAAGTTAATAGCGGAGCCACAGATACGCAGTATTTT	CASSQVNSGATDTQYF
TRBV7-9	TRBD1	.	TRBJ1-1	TGTGCCAGCAGCTATATGACAGGGATGAACACTGAAGCTTTCTTT	CASSYMTGMNTEAFF
TRBV11-2	.	.	TRBJ1-2	TGTGCCAGCAGCTTAGATATGCGGGGCTCGGATGGCTACACCTTC	CASSLDMRGSDGYTF
TRBV29-1	TRBD1	.	TRBJ1-3	TGCAGCGCGACACGGGACAGCTTGCTCTCTGGAAACACCATATATTTT	CSATRDSLLSGNTIYF
TRBV5-4	.	.	TRBJ1-6	TGTGCCAGCAGCTCTACCCAGGGGAATAATTCACCCCTCCACTTT	CASSSTQGNNSPLHF
TRBV30	.	.	TRBJ2-7	TGTGCCTGGAGTAGGGAGGTGGGCCACGAGCAGTACTTC	CAWSREVGHEQYF
TRBV5-4	.	.	TRBJ2-3	TGTGCCAGCAGCTTAGGGGGTTTAGATACGCAGTATTTT	CASSLGGLDTQYF
TRBV4-1	TRBD1	.	TRBJ1-4	TGCGCCAGCAGCCCCCCGGGACAGGGGTCTGAAAAACTGTTTTTT	CASSPPGQGSEKLFF
TRBV5-8	.	.	TRBJ1-2	TGTGCCAGCAGCTTAATAACAGGGATTGACTATGGCTACACCTTC	CASSLITGIDYGYTF
TRBV9	.	once	TRBJ2-7	TGTGCCAGCAGCGTAGGGGGCCATTACTCCTACGAGCAGTACTTC	CASSVGGHYSYEQYF
TRBV3-1/TRBV3-2	.	.	TRBJ1-1	TGTGCCAGCAGCCAAGATCGGGGGAACACTGAAGCTTTCTTT	CASSQDRGNTEAFF
TRBV4-2	.	.	TRBJ2-1	TGTGCCAGCAGCCACCGGGACAACTACAATGAGCAGTTCTTC	CASSHRDNYNEQFF
TRBV4-2	.	.	TRBJ2-1	TGTGCCAGCAGCCAAGTTCCGGTCCACAATGAGCAGTTCTTC	CASSQVPVHNEQFF
TRBV9	.	once	TRBJ2-5	TGTGCCAGCAGCGTTAGCCAGACAGAGACCCAGTACTTC	CASSVSQTETQYF
TRBV7-8	.	.	TRBJ1-6	TGTGCCAGCAGCTTAGGGGTAGGTGCCGGAGATTCACCCCTCCACTTT	CASSLGVGAGDSPLHF
TRBV11-2	.	.	TRBJ1-2	TGTGCCAGCAGCCCCTGGGAGGACGGGAGGGGCTACACCTTC	CASSPWEDGRGYTF
TRBV5-4	.	.	TRBJ1-6	TGTGCCAGCAGCTTTGCAGGGGCCAACTCACCCCTCCACTTT	CASSFAGANSPLHF
TRBV2	TRBD1	once	TRBJ1-1	TGTGCCAGCAGGAACAGGGGGGATACTGAAGCTTTCTTT	CASRNRGDTEAFF
TRBV3-1/TRBV3-2	.	.	TRBJ1-3	TGTGCCAGCAGCCAAGAATTATTAGTGGGAAACACCATATATTTT	CASSQELLVGNTIYF
TRBV20-1	.	.	TRBJ1-1	TGCAGTGCTAGAGTCTTCGGGGCTTTCTTT	CSARVFGAFF
TRBV11-2	TRBD2	.	TRBJ2-1	TGTGCCAGCAGCGCACTAGCGGGAGGACGCTATGAGCAGTTCTTC	CASSALAGGRYEQFF
TRBV5-4	.	.	TRBJ1-4	TGTGCCAGCAGCTCGAGGGTGGGTGACGAAAAACTGTTTTTT	CASSSRVGDEKLFF
TRBV29-1	.	.	TRBJ1-2	TGCAGCGTTGTATTGGAGGCAGGTCAGGGCTACACCTTC	CSVVLEAGQGYTF
TRBV11-3	TRBD1	once	TRBJ1-3	TGTGCCAGCAGCTCCGGACAGGGGAGAGAGGATGGAAACACCATATATTTT	CASSSGQGREDGNTIYF
TRBV11-3	.	.	TRBJ1-2	TGTGCCAGCAGCCTAGGGGTTGGCCTCTCAGGGCTCGGCTACACCTTC	CASSLGVGLSGLGYTF
TRBV29-1	.	.	TRBJ1-4	TGCAGCGTTGACCCACAGGCAACTAATGAAAAACTGTTTTTT	CSVDPQATNEKLFF